Following are 30 T cell receptor beta chains from one sample sequenced in a study of T cells in Graves' hyperthyroidism and ophthalmopathy. Authors of the study amplified TCR beta CDR3 regions from RNA transcripts. HTBI primers were the set used in a first-round RT-PCR of the TCR CDR3. TCRdb itself ran the multiplex PCR reads through MiXCR, one entry per CDR3 protein. The sample lists 650,000 to 700,000 distinct CDR3 sequences, roughly 17% seen once, with 15% to 19% in the top ten. Input material: blood. All receptors come from a man in his fifties with Graves' hyperthyroidism.

A few counts support this clonotype. The chain combines TRBV19 with TRBJ2-1, with D possibly being TRBD2 (6 bases). Trimming cost V 7 bases and J 5 bases, with 9 bases left between them. Germline V CDR1 and CDR2: LNHDA, SQIVND (reference sequence). The CDR3 runs 12 residues. The CDR3 DNA reads TGTGCCAGTACCCGGAGGGACAATGAGCAGTTCTTC. Translation: CASTRRDNEQFF.

This clonotype was picked up many times. This sequence joins TRBV28 and TRBJ1-2, with D perhaps matching TRBD1 (6 bases). The CDR3 loop spans 15 amino acids. V gave up 3 bases and J gave up 1 base, with 12 bases separating them. Germline V gene sequence: CDR1 MDHEN, CDR2 SYDVKM. The CDR3 region has the DNA TGTGCCAGCAGTTTTCAGGGGCGGAGTAACTATGGCTACACCTTC. This translates into CASSFQGRSNYGYTF.

A few counts support this clonotype. V gene TRBV13 combines with J gene TRBJ2-1, with D hard to call. The V and J ends lost 3 bases and 6 bases respectively, with 9 bases between them. This CDR3 is 13 amino acids long. The germline V gene has CDR1 PRHDT and CDR2 FYEKMQ (reference sequence). The CDR3 DNA reads TGTGCCAGCAGCTTTCCTAGAGGCAATGAGCAGTTCTTC. This encodes CASSFPRGNEQFF.

This clonotype was counted many times. The chain links TRBV27 to TRBJ1-1, with D possibly being TRBD1 (6 bases). Germline CDR1 and CDR2: MNHEY and SMNVEV (reference sequence). The CDR3 is 17 residues long. The V end was cut by 2 bases, the J end by 5 bases, with 21 bases between. This CDR3 reads CASSLSYGFGGQTEAFF. In nucleotides, the CDR3 is TGTGCCAGCAGTTTAAGTTACGGTTTCGGGGGGCAAACTGAAGCTTTCTTT.

About this clonotype itself: A much larger clonotype is one base distant, so this may be a read error. The CDR3 bases are TGTGCCAGCAGTCTTCGGGTATCGGTTGGCTACACCTTC. Translation: CASSLRVSVGYTF. The chain recombines TRBV12-3 or TRBV12-4 with TRBJ1-2; D is uncertain. The CDR3 has 13 residues. V was pared by 5 bases and J by 7 bases, with 14 bases between.

This clonotype was seen at least ten times. The CDR3 nucleotides are TGTGCCAGCTCGGCAGGCAACTATGGCTACACCTTC. It yields the protein CASSAGNYGYTF. The chain employs TRBV28 and TRBJ1-2, with D unclear. Germline CDR1 is MDHEN and CDR2 is SYDVKM. CDR3 length: 12 residues. V lost 8 bases and J lost 2, with 9 bases in between.

In this sample, this clonotype turned up many times. This chain connects TRBV10-1 to TRBJ2-1, with no clear D. CDR3 length equals 16 residues. The germline gives CDR1 WNHNN, CDR2 SYGVQD (reference sequence). Trimming shortened V by 3 bases and J by 0 bases, and 12 bases separated the two germline ends. CDR3 sequence (DNA): TGCGCCAGCAGTGAAGCTAGGTCGAGCTCCTACAATGAGCAGTTCTTC. Protein: CASSEARSSSYNEQFF.

This clonotype was picked up many times. V and J are TRBV12-3 or TRBV12-4 and TRBJ2-7; D is ambiguous. Trimming left V 7 bases short and J 3 bases short, with 10 bases between. This CDR3 spans 12 amino acids. The CDR3 DNA reads as TGTGCCAGCACCCCCGACGACTACGAGCAGTACTTC. Protein sequence: CASTPDDYEQYF.

The V call is TRBV29-1, the J call TRBJ1-2; D gene uncertain. There are 12 residues in the CDR3. CDR1 SQVTM and CDR2 ANQGSEA come from the germline V gene. V was cut by 3 bases and J by 4 bases, with 9 bases left in between. This chain's CDR3 is CSVEGKTYGYTF. DNA of the CDR3: TGCAGCGTTGAGGGCAAGACCTATGGCTACACCTTC.

In its sample, this clonotype was seen a few times. V usage is TRBV3-1 and J usage is TRBJ2-7; D is perhaps TRBD2 (5 bases). Germline CDR1 LGHDT, CDR2 YNNKEL (reference sequence). Trimming removed 7 bases from V and 1 base from J, with 23 bases in between. This CDR3 has 17 residues. The CDR3: CASTYGKLWESSYEQYF. DNA of the CDR3: TGTGCCAGCACCTACGGGAAGCTGTGGGAGTCTTCCTACGAGCAGTACTTC.

This clonotype was counted at least ten times. The rearrangement uses TRBV12-3 or TRBV12-4 and TRBJ1-6, with 7 bases matching TRBD1. The length of the CDR3 is 14 residues. The ends lost 6 bases at V and 10 bases at J; junction bases unmatched: 9. The CDR3 nucleotides are TGTGCCAGCAGCCCGACAGGGATGAGGTCACCCCTCCACTTT. It codes for CASSPTGMRSPLHF.

The chain has TRBV7-9 and TRBJ2-1; TRBD2 matches at 11 bases. After removal of 3 bases from V and 7 bases from J, the junction contained 11 bases not matched to a gene. Germline CDR1 is SEHNR and CDR2 is FQNEAQ (reference sequence). There are 17 residues in the CDR3. The CDR3 here is CASSFPTSGRGKNEQFF. The CDR3 nucleotides read TGTGCCAGCAGCTTTCCAACTAGCGGGAGAGGAAAAAATGAGCAGTTCTTC. Drawing the rest from reference TRBV7-9 and TRBJ2-1, the complete variable domain is DTGVSQNPRHKITKRGQNVTFRCDPISEHNRLYWYRQTLGQGPEFLTYFQNEAQLEKSRLLSDRFSAERPKGSFSTLEIQRTEQGDSAMYLCASSFPTSGRGKNEQFFGPGTRLTVL.

The rearrangement uses TRBV29-1 and TRBJ2-2, with D tentatively TRBD1 (6 bases). Germline V gives CDR1 SQVTM, CDR2 ANQGSEA. CDR3 size: 14 residues. In DNA, the CDR3 is TGCAGTGGTTACAGGGACCTAGCTCCCGGGGAGCTGTTTTTT. Translated: CSGYRDLAPGELFF.

There are many counts of this clonotype. The CDR3 region is CASSPGQGSDEQYF. In DNA form, the CDR3 reads TGTGCCAGCAGCCCGGGCCAGGGAAGTGACGAGCAGTACTTC. This rearrangement joins TRBV9 to TRBJ2-7; possible D gene TRBD1, 5 bases. The length of the CDR3 is 14 residues. Trimming stripped 4 bases from V and 5 bases from J, with 16 bases between. Germline V CDR1 and CDR2: SGDLS, YYNGEE.

This chain connects TRBV6-1 to TRBJ2-3, with D possibly TRBD1 on 5 matching bases. The length of the CDR3 is 13 residues. The V gene lost 5 bases and the J gene lost 4 bases, with 10 bases spanning the gap. Germline CDR1 MNHNS, CDR2 SASEGT. CDR3: CASSRLGPDTQYF. As DNA, the CDR3 is TGTGCCAGCAGTCGACTGGGGCCAGATACGCAGTATTTT.

V usage is TRBV4-2 and J usage is TRBJ1-6; D might be TRBD1 (6 bases). The CDR3 has 17 amino acids. Germline loops: CDR1 LGHNA, CDR2 YNFKEQ. Trimming took off 3 bases at V and 9 bases at J, with 21 bases between the two ends. CDR3 in amino acids: CASSQGSRYREASPLHF. The CDR3 DNA is TGTGCCAGCAGCCAGGGGTCCCGCTACAGGGAAGCTTCACCCCTCCACTTT.

The rearrangement links TRBV2 to TRBJ2-1; either TRBD1 or TRBD2 may supply D (7 bases each). Germline V lookup: CDR1 SNHLY, CDR2 FYNNEI. With 6 bases removed from V and 2 bases from J, the gap between germline ends came to 14 bases. CDR3 size: 15 residues. The CDR3 DNA reads TGTGCCAGCAGAGGGGGCGGGGGAGCCTACAATGAGCAGTTCTTC. As protein: CASRGGGGAYNEQFF.

This chain uses TRBV7-2 with TRBJ1-2; 8 bases are shared with TRBD1. After removal of 5 bases from V and 4 bases from J, the junction contained 9 bases not matched to a gene. The CDR3 sequence is 15 residues long. Germline V gene lookup returns CDR1 SGHTA and CDR2 FQGNSA. The CDR3 region has the DNA TGTGCCAGCAGCCCCCGTGCAGGGGGCAGCTATGGCTACACCTTC. This codes for CASSPRAGGSYGYTF.

This clonotype was seen at least ten times. This rearrangement joins TRBV11-2 to TRBJ2-1; 13 bases align to TRBD2. CDR1 SGHAT and CDR2 FQNNGV come from the germline V gene. V lost 5 bases and J lost 10; bases outside the gene matches: 5. The CDR3 extends over 14 amino acids. CDR3 bases: TGTGCCAGCAGCAAGGGACTAGCGGGATCCGAGCAGTTCTTC. This sequence encodes CASSKGLAGSEQFF.

This clonotype came up many times. This chain uses TRBV9 with TRBJ2-7; TRBD2 agrees at 10 bases. V lost 0 bases and J lost 5; bases outside the gene matches: 5. The CDR3 contains 15 residues. Germline V gene sequence: CDR1 SGDLS, CDR2 YYNGEE. The CDR3 DNA follows: TGTGCCAGCAGCGTAGAACTAGCGGGAAGGCACGAGCAGTACTTC. Translating gives CASSVELAGRHEQYF. Based on the CDR3 plus reference TRBV9 and TRBJ2-7, the full variable domain is DSGVTQTPKHLITATGQRVTLRCSPRSGDLSVYWYQQSLDQGLQFLIQYYNGEERAKGNILERFSAQQFPDLHSELNLSSLELGDSALYFCASSVELAGRHEQYFGPGTRLTVT.

The sample holds one count of this clonotype. CDR3 in DNA: TGTGCCACCAGTGATACGAAAGACAGAGATACGCAGTATTTT. Translating it yields CATSDTKDRDTQYF. V is TRBV24-1 and J is TRBJ2-3; TRBD1 is a possible D gene (5 bases). Trimming pared 3 bases from V and 5 bases from J, leaving 11 bases between. The germline CDR1 and CDR2 sequences are KGHDR and SFDVKD. This CDR3 has 14 residues.

As to this clonotype: A read error is possible here, since a much larger clone lies one base away. The chain has TRBV28 and TRBJ1-1, with D possibly matching TRBD1 (5 bases). CDR1 MDHEN and CDR2 SYDVKM come from the germline V gene. Trimming stripped 6 bases from V and 6 bases from J, with 17 bases between. The CDR3 totals 14 residues. CDR3 sequence: CASSKTDGYAEAFF. As DNA, the CDR3 is TGTGCCAGCAGCAAGACAGATGGATACGCTGAAGCTTTCTTT.

This clonotype was picked up many times. The gene calls are TRBV30 and TRBJ1-1; 9 nucleotides line up with TRBD1. Germline loops: CDR1 GTSNPN, CDR2 SVGIG (reference sequence). The CDR3 sequence is 15 residues long. Trimming cost V 8 bases and J 0 bases; bases outside gene matches: 10. The CDR3 here is CANRQGVNVNTEAFF. CDR3 nucleotide sequence: TGTGCCAACAGACAGGGGGTAAACGTGAACACTGAAGCTTTCTTT.

Of note for this clonotype: A read error may produce the germline difference seen at one junction end. V usage is TRBV5-1 and J usage is TRBJ2-3, with D perhaps matching TRBD1 or TRBD2 (5 bases each). Germline-derived CDR1 and CDR2 are SGHRS and YFSETQ. The CDR3 runs to 17 residues. CDR3 bases: TGTGCCACCACCCCCCACCGGGACCTACTTAGCACAGATACGCAGTATTTT. Amino acids: CATTPHRDLLSTDTQYF.

This sequence joins TRBV24-1 and TRBJ2-3; D unresolved. V was cut by 1 base and J by 3 bases, with 13 bases left in between. In germline, CDR1 is KGHDR, CDR2 SFDVKD. This CDR3 comprises 16 residues. Here the CDR3 reads CATSDFGRGSTDTQYF. The CDR3 nucleotides read TGTGCCACCAGTGATTTCGGCCGCGGATCAACAGATACGCAGTATTTT.

A remark on this clonotype: This clone may be a read error of a much larger clone one base away. This chain links TRBV6-2 or TRBV6-3 with TRBJ2-7, with D possibly matching TRBD2 (6 bases). With the DNA end fitting TRBJ2-1 better, the J assignment may be wrong. Germline values: CDR1 MNHEY, CDR2 SVGEGT. This CDR3 has 15 amino acids. CDR3 nucleotides: TGTGCCAGCAGTTATCAGCGGCCGGACTACTACGAGCAGTTCTTC. It translates to CASSYQRPDYYEQFF.

This clonotype has a count of ten or more. V is TRBV28 and J is TRBJ1-3; D is undetermined. Germline-derived CDR1 and CDR2 are MDHEN and SYDVKM. The length of the CDR3 is 16 residues. Between the trimmed V and J ends, which lost 4 bases and 8 bases, there was a span of 21 bases. The CDR3 loop is CASSSEGAVLAYTIYF. The CDR3 bases are TGTGCCAGCAGTTCCGAGGGCGCCGTCTTGGCTTACACCATATATTTT.

In its sample, this clonotype was seen many times. The chain combines TRBV18 with TRBJ2-7; 10 bases map to TRBD2. In germline, CDR1 is KGHSH, CDR2 LQKENI. The ends lost 3 bases at V and 3 bases at J; junction bases unmatched: 5. The CDR3 is 15 residues long. The CDR3 sequence: CASSPPGLADYEQYF. The CDR3 DNA is TGTGCCAGCTCACCCCCCGGACTAGCGGACTACGAGCAGTACTTC.

A few counts support this clonotype. The J gene is TRBJ1-3, the V gene TRBV7-2; no clear D gene. The germline V gene encodes CDR1 SGHTA and CDR2 FQGNSA. Trimming pared 3 bases from V and 0 bases from J, leaving 12 bases between. The CDR3 has 16 amino acids. The DNA for the CDR3 is TGTGCCAGCAGCTTGGAGGGCTCCTACTCTGGAAACACCATATATTTT. This codes for CASSLEGSYSGNTIYF.

The V gene is TRBV4-2, the J gene TRBJ2-3; D unresolved. CDR1 and CDR2 (germline): LGHNA, YNFKEQ. The CDR3 is 16 amino acids. V gave up 0 bases and J gave up 0 bases, with 10 bases separating them. This CDR3 is CASSQDSAASTDTQYF. CDR3 sequence (DNA): TGTGCCAGCAGCCAAGATTCGGCGGCTAGCACAGATACGCAGTATTTT.